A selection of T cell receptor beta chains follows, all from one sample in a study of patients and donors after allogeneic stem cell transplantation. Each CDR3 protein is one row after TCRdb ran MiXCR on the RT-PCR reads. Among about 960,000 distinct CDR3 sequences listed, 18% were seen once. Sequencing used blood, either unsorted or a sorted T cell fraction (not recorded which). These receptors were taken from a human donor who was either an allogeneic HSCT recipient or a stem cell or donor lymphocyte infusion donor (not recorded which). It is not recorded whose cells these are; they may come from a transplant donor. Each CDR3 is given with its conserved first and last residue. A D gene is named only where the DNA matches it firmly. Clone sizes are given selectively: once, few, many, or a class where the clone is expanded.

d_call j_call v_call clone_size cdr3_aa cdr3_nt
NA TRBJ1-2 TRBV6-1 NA CASRREVPGTGYTF TGTGCCAGCAGACGTGAGGTGCCAGGGACTGGCTACACCTTC
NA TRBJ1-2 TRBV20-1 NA CSARDPLTRAGYTF TGCAGTGCTAGAGACCCTTTAACGCGAGCTGGCTACACCTTC
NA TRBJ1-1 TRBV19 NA CASSIGTRGKTEAFF TGTGCCAGTAGTATAGGTACCAGGGGAAAGACTGAAGCTTTCTTT
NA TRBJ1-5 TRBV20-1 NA CSAAAGTGWEKPQHF TGCAGTGCTGCAGCCGGCACCGGGTGGGAGAAGCCCCAGCATTTT
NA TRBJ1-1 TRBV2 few CASSSDPRAFF TGTGCCAGCAGTTCGGACCCCCGAGCTTTCTTT
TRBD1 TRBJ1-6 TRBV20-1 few CSATDRVAGYNSPLHF TGCAGTGCCACAGACAGGGTCGCCGGCTATAATTCACCCCTCCACTTT
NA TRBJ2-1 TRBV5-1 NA CASSLGLGRGPNDEQFF TGCGCCAGCAGCTTGGGGTTGGGCAGGGGACCCAACGATGAGCAGTTCTTC
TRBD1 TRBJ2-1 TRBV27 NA CASSLPTGTGHNEQFF TGTGCCAGCAGTTTACCCACCGGGACAGGGCACAATGAGCAGTTCTTC
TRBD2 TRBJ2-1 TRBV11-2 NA CASTTGLAGWAF TGTGCCAGCACCACAGGACTAGCGGGATGGGCGTTC
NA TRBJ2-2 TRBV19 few CASSIVGRNTGELFF TGTGCCAGTAGTATAGTTGGCAGAAACACCGGGGAGCTGTTTTTT
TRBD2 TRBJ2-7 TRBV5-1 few CASSDRTSGKPYEQYF TGCGCCAGCAGCGACCGGACTAGCGGGAAACCCTACGAGCAGTACTTC
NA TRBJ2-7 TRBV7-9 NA CASSLYRSRNRTGEQYF TGTGCCAGCAGCTTATACCGGAGTAGGAACCGAACCGGGGAGCAGTACTTC
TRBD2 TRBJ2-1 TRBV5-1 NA CASSFAGLAGYNEQFF TGCGCCAGCAGCTTCGCGGGACTAGCGGGATACAATGAGCAGTTCTTC
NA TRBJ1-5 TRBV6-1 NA CASHPQGVKSNQPQHF TGTGCCAGCCACCCACAGGGAGTGAAGAGCAATCAGCCCCAGCATTTT
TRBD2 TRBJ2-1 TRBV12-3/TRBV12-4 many CASSPGLVHEQFF TGTGCCAGCAGCCCCGGACTAGTCCATGAGCAGTTCTTC
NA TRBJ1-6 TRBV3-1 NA CASSGTASSYNSPLHF TGTGCCAGCAGCGGGACGGCGAGCTCCTATAATTCACCCCTCCACTTT
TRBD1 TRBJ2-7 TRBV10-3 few CAISNGQGSYEQYF TGTGCCATCTCAAACGGACAGGGCTCTTACGAGCAGTACTTC
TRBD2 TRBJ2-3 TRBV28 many CASTLGGSTDTQYF TGTGCCAGCACCCTGGGGGGGAGCACAGATACGCAGTATTTT
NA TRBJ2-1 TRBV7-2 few CASSLGDSGFGDEQFF TGTGCCAGCAGCTTAGGAGACAGCGGGTTTGGAGATGAGCAGTTCTTC
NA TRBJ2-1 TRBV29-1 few CSFGPGAYNEQFF TGCAGCTTCGGCCCAGGGGCCTACAATGAGCAGTTCTTC
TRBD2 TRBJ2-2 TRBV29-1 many CSAGRQGRAGELFF TGCAGCGCCGGGAGGCAGGGAAGGGCCGGGGAGCTGTTTTTT
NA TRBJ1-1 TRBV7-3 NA CASKEGPNTEAFF TGTGCCAGCAAGGAGGGTCCCAACACTGAAGCTTTCTTT
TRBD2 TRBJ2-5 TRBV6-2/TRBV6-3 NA CASSPTSGEQETQYF TGTGCCAGCAGTCCGACTAGCGGGGAACAAGAGACCCAGTACTTC
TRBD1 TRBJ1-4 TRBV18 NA CASSRATGANEKLFF TGTGCCAGCTCACGCGCAACAGGGGCTAATGAAAAACTGTTTTTT
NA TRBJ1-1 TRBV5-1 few CASSLTPGAEAFF TGCGCCAGCAGCTTAACCCCTGGCGCTGAAGCTTTCTTT
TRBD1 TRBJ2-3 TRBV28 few CASSLGGQYTDTQYF TGTGCCAGCAGTTTAGGGGGACAGTACACAGATACGCAGTATTTT
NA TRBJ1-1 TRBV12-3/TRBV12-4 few CASSIYIYTEAFF TGTGCCAGCAGTATATACATCTACACTGAAGCTTTCTTT